These T cell receptor beta chains were read from a single sample in a study of response to subunit inactivated influenza vaccine. MiXCR was run by TCRdb on the RT-PCR reads, yielding one entry per CDR3 protein. The top ten clones hold about 7.4% of a sample with some 600,000 distinct CDR3 sequences, 12% to 15% of them seen once. The sequences come from PBMCs from blood, collected roughly 2 weeks before vaccination. The receptors stem from a man aged 50-59 years who received an inactivated influenza vaccine. Each CDR3 is given with its conserved first and last residue. Fields, in order: J gene, D gene, clone size, CDR3 length, V gene, CDR3 protein, CDR3 DNA. The D gene is left open where the match is weak. Expanded clones get a size class; other rows say once, few or many, or leave the size out.

>TRBJ2-7|TRBD1|few|15|TRBV12-3/TRBV12-4
CASSSRTGGSHEQYF
TGTGCCAGCAGTTCCAGGACAGGGGGCTCCCACGAGCAGTACTTC
>TRBJ2-3|TRBD1|.|17|TRBV4-1
CASSHRVIRDRGDTQYF
TGCGCCAGCAGCCACCGAGTAATCCGGGACAGGGGTGATACGCAGTATTTT
>TRBJ2-6|TRBD1|few|17|TRBV12-3/TRBV12-4
CASSWTGSNSGANVLTF
TGTGCCAGCAGCTGGACAGGCAGTAACTCTGGGGCCAACGTCCTGACTTTC
>TRBJ1-4|TRBD1|few|17|TRBV28
CASSLYSRGRINEKLFF
TGTGCCAGCAGTTTATATTCCAGGGGGCGGATTAATGAAAAACTGTTTTTT
>TRBJ2-1|TRBD2|few|15|TRBV4-3
CASSRVGGGANEQFF
TGCGCCAGCAGCCGCGTGGGCGGGGGGGCCAATGAGCAGTTCTTC
>TRBJ2-3|TRBD1|few|17|TRBV9
CASSVDMGQGSTDTQYF
TGTGCCAGCAGCGTAGATATGGGACAGGGCTCCACAGATACGCAGTATTTT
>TRBJ2-3|.|many|13|TRBV29-1
CSVSPSGTDTQYF
TGCAGCGTCTCCCCCTCTGGTACAGATACGCAGTATTTT
>TRBJ1-2|.|few|13|TRBV3-1
CASSLGVPGGYTF
TGTGCCAGCAGCCTAGGGGTGCCGGGCGGCTACACCTTC
>TRBJ2-3|TRBD2|few|15|TRBV20-1
CSAKQEGRASDTQYF
TGCAGTGCAAAACAGGAGGGGAGGGCCTCAGATACGCAGTATTTT
>TRBJ2-7|.|many|14|TRBV5-6
CASSWGAGSYEQYF
TGTGCCAGCAGCTGGGGGGCAGGATCCTACGAGCAGTACTTC
>TRBJ2-2|TRBD2|few|16|TRBV7-6
CASSARQTSGTGELFF
TGTGCCAGCAGCGCCCGCCAGACTAGCGGGACCGGGGAGCTGTTTTTT
>TRBJ1-1|.|many|12|TRBV12-3/TRBV12-4
CASSRTETEAFF
TGTGCCAGCAGCCGGACGGAGACTGAAGCTTTCTTT
>TRBJ2-1|.|few|16|TRBV27
CASSLSRRGSYNEQFF
TGTGCCAGCAGTTTATCACGGCGGGGCTCCTACAATGAGCAGTTCTTC
>TRBJ2-3|TRBD2|many|18|TRBV11-2
CASSVGLAGGLSPDTQYF
TGTGCCAGCAGCGTAGGACTAGCGGGGGGGCTTTCCCCAGATACGCAGTATTTT
>TRBJ2-7|TRBD1|.|16|TRBV28
CASSSARTGGSYEQYF
TGTGCCAGCAGTTCTGCCAGGACAGGGGGCTCCTACGAGCAGTACTTC
>TRBJ2-3|TRBD2|.|16|TRBV12-3/TRBV12-4
CASKPRLAGGLDTQYF
TGTGCCAGCAAACCCAGACTAGCGGGGGGGCTAGATACGCAGTATTTT
>TRBJ2-3|.|few|12|TRBV9
CASSVGLVPQYF
TGTGCCAGCAGCGTAGGTTTAGTTCCGCAGTATTTT
>TRBJ2-5|TRBD1|few|14|TRBV7-9
CASNHRGWGETQYF
TGTGCCAGCAACCACAGGGGATGGGGTGAGACCCAGTACTTC
>TRBJ1-2|.|.|15|TRBV5-1
CASSPDKIYNYGYTF
TGCGCCAGCAGCCCCGACAAAATCTATAACTATGGCTACACCTTC
>TRBJ2-1|TRBD2|.|18|TRBV3-1
CASSQVFTSGRSVNEQFF
TGTGCCAGCAGCCAAGTATTCACTAGCGGGAGGTCGGTGAATGAGCAGTTCTTC
>TRBJ2-3|.|few|15|TRBV6-2/TRBV6-3
CASSYGLANTDTQYF
TGTGCCAGCAGTTATGGTCTAGCGAACACAGATACGCAGTATTTT
>TRBJ1-1|.|few|16|TRBV6-5
CASSYLLGGFGTEAFF
TGTGCCAGCAGTTACTTACTAGGCGGGTTTGGCACTGAAGCTTTCTTT
>TRBJ2-7|TRBD1|few|11|TRBV3-1
CASSDRGEQYF
TGTGCCAGCAGCGACAGGGGCGAGCAGTACTTC
>TRBJ2-3|.|.|13|TRBV7-8
CASTGRVPDTQYF
TGTGCCAGCACCGGCAGGGTGCCAGATACGCAGTATTTT
>TRBJ2-2|.|.|14|TRBV10-3
CAISESKAFGELFF
TGTGCCATCAGTGAGTCGAAGGCCTTTGGGGAGCTGTTTTTT
>TRBJ2-3|TRBD2|few|16|TRBV19
CASTRTSGGRTDTQYF
TGTGCCAGTACCAGGACTAGCGGGGGTCGTACAGATACGCAGTATTTT
>TRBJ2-3|TRBD1|few|13|TRBV29-1
CSDPGQGVDTQYF
TGCAGCGATCCGGGACAGGGGGTAGATACGCAGTATTTT
>TRBJ1-2|.|few|10|TRBV2
CASGNYGYTF
TGTGCCAGCGGGAACTATGGCTACACCTTC